This note documents a single T cell receptor (beta chain) sequence. Antigen: not known. The data are from a study of T cells in localized non-small cell lung cancer. The study, taken as a whole, reports: For the top 100 tumor clones, a median around 55 also appeared in adjacent lung. One tumor region alone was sequenced, and heterogeneity therefore remains possible.

V dropped 1 base and J dropped 5; count of bases not matched to a gene: 10. Germline V gene data show CDR1 as SGHAT and CDR2 as FQDESV (reference sequence). The CDR3 is 16 residues long. Sequencing used immunoSEQ multiplex PCR; TCRdb keeps in-frame clones, though not all of them. The sample lists approximately 43,000 clones, about 88% occurring once. The chain recombines TRBV11-1 with TRBJ2-7, with 8 bases identical to TRBD2. This TCR came from an older female donor with stage I squamous cell lung carcinoma. The sample in question was peripheral blood, obtained before any cancer treatment. DNA for the CDR3: TGTGCCAGCAGCTTAGAGTCGGGAGGGCCTAAGCACGAGCAGTACTTC. This gives the protein CASSLESGGPKHEQYF.